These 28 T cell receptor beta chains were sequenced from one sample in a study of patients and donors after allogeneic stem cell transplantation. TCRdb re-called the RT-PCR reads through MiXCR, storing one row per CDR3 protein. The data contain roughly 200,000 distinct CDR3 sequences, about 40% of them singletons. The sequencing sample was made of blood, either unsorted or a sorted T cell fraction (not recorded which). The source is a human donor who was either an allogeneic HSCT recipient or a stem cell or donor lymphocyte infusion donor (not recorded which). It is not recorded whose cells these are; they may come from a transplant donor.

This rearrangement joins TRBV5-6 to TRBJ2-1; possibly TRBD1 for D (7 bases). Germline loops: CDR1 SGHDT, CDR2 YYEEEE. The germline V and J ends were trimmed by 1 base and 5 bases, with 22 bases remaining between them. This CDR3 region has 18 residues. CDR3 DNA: TGTGCCAGCAGCTTGCGCAACTTACCAGGGGGGTACAACAATGAGCAGTTCTTC. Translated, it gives CASSLRNLPGGYNNEQFF.

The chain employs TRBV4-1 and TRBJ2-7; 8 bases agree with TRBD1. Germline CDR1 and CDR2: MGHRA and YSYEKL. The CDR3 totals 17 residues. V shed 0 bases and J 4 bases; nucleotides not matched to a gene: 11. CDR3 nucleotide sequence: TGCGCCAGCAGCCAAGATAACGGGGCAGGGGGCTCTTACGAGCAGTACTTC. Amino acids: CASSQDNGAGGSYEQYF.

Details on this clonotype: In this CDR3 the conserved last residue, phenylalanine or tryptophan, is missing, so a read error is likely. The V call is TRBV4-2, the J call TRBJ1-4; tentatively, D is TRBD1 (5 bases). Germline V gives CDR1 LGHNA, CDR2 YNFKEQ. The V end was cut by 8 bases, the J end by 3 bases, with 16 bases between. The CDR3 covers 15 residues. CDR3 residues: CASEPGDAANEKLFC. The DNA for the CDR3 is TGTGCCAGCGAGCCGGGGGATGCTGCTAATGAAAAACTGTTTTGT.

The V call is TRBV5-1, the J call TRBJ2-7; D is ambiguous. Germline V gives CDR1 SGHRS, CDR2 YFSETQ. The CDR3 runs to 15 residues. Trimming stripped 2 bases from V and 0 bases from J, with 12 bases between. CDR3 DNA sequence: TGCGCCAGCAGCTTTTCCCCGGACCTCTCCTACGAGCAGTACTTC. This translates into CASSFSPDLSYEQYF.

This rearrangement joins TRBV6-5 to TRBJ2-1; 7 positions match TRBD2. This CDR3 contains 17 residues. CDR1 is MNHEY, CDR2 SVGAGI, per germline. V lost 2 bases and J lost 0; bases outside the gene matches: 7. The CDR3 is CASSYLPGGSSYNEQFF. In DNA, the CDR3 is TGTGCCAGCAGTTACCTACCCGGCGGGAGCTCCTACAATGAGCAGTTCTTC.

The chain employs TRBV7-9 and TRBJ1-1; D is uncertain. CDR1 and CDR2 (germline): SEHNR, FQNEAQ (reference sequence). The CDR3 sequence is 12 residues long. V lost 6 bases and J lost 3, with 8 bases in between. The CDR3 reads CASSLYDTEAFF. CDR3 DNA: TGTGCCAGCAGTCTCTATGACACTGAAGCTTTCTTT. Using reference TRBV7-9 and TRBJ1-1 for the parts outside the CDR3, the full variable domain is DTGVSQNPRHKITKRGQNVTFRCDPISEHNRLYWYRQTLGQGPEFLTYFQNEAQLEKSRLLSDRFSAERPKGSFSTLEIQRTEQGDSAMYLCASSLYDTEAFFGQGTRLTVV.

The CDR3 DNA reads as TGCAGCGTTGCCGGGAGTAAAGGGAATGAGCAGTTCTTC. Translating gives CSVAGSKGNEQFF. This sequence joins TRBV29-1 and TRBJ2-1; D is perhaps TRBD2 (6 bases). CDR1 and CDR2 (germline): SQVTM, ANQGSEA. Trimming removed 4 bases from V and 7 bases from J, with 14 bases in between. The CDR3 totals 13 residues.

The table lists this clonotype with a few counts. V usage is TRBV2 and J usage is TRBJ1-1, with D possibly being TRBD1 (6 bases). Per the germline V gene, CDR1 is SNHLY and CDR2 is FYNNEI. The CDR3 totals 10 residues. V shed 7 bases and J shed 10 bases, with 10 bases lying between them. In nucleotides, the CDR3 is TGTGCCAGCAACACAGGGAGAGCTTTCTTT. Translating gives CASNTGRAFF.

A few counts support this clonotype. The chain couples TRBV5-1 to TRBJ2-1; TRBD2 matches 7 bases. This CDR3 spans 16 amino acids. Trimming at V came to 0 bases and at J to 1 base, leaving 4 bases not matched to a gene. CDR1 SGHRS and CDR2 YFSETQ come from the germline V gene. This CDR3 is CASSLDGGGSYNEQFF. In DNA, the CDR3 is TGCGCCAGCAGCTTGGATGGCGGGGGTTCCTACAATGAGCAGTTCTTC.

Here the CDR3 reads CASSQGTGGYEQYF. The CDR3 DNA is TGTGCCAGCAGCCAAGGCACAGGGGGCTACGAGCAGTACTTC. This rearrangement joins TRBV14 to TRBJ2-7; 8 bases agree with TRBD1. Losses at the gene ends were 1 base for V and 3 bases for J; bases not matched to a gene: 2. This CDR3 is built from 14 residues. The germline CDR1 and CDR2 sequences are SGHDN and FVKESK.

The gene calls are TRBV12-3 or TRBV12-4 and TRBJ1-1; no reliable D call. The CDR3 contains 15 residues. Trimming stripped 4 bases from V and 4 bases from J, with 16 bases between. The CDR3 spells CASSSPLIPGTEAFF. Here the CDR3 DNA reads TGTGCCAGCAGTTCTCCGCTTATCCCGGGCACTGAAGCTTTCTTT.

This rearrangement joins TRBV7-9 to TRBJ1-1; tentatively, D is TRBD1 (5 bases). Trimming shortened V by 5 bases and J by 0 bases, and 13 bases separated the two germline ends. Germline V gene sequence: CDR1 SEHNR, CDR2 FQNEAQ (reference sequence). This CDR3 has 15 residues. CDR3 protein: CASSDWDLMNTEAFF. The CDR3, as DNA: TGTGCCAGCAGCGACTGGGACCTTATGAACACTGAAGCTTTCTTT.

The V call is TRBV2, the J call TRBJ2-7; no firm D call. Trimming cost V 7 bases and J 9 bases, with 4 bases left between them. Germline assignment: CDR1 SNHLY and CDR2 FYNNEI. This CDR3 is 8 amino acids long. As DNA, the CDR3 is TGTGCCAGCAAAGGGCAGTACTTC. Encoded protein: CASKGQYF.

The CDR3, as DNA: TGTGCCAGCAGCTTAACAGGGTACCCTGGAAACACCATATATTTT. It specifies CASSLTGYPGNTIYF. This rearrangement joins TRBV13 to TRBJ1-3; D is perhaps TRBD1 (6 bases). The germline V and J ends were trimmed by 2 bases and 2 bases, with 10 bases remaining between them. CDR1 PRHDT and CDR2 FYEKMQ come from the germline V gene (reference sequence). This CDR3 spans 15 amino acids.

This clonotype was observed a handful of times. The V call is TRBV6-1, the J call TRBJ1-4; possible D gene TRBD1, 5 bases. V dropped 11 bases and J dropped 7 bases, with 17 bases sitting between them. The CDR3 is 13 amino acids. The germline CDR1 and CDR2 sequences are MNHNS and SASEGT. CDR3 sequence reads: CAGSGGWSEKLFF. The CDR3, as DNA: TGTGCCGGCTCCGGGGGATGGAGTGAAAAACTGTTTTTT.

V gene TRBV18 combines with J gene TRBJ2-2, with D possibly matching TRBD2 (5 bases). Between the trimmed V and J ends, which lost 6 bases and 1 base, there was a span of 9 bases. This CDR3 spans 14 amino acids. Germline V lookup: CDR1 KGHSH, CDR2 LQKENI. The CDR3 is CASSALGNTGELFF. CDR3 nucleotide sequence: TGTGCCAGCTCCGCACTAGGGAACACCGGGGAGCTGTTTTTT. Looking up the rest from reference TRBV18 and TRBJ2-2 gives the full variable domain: NAGVMQNPRHLVRRRGQEARLRCSPMKGHSHVYWYRQLPEEGLKFMVYLQKENIIDESGMPKERFSAEFPKEGPSILRIQQVVRGDSAAYFCASSALGNTGELFFGEGSRLTVL.

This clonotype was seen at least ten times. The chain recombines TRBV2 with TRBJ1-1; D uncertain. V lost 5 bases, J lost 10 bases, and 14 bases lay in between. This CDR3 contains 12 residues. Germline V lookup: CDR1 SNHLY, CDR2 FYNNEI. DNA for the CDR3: TGTGCCAGCAGTTTAAACGTAAAGGCAGCTTTCTTT. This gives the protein CASSLNVKAAFF.

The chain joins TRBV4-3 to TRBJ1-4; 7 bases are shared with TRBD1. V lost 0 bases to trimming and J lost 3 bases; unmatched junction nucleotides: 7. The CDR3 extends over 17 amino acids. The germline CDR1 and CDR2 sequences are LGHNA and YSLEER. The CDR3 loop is CASSQDRQGVANEKLFF. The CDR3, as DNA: TGCGCCAGCAGCCAAGATCGGCAGGGGGTCGCTAATGAAAAACTGTTTTTT.

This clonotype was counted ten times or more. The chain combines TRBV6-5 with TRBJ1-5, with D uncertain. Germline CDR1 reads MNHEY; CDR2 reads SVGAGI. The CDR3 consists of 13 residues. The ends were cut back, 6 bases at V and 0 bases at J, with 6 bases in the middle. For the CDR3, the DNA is TGTGCCAGCAGCCAGTATAGCAATCAGCCCCAGCATTTT. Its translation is CASSQYSNQPQHF.

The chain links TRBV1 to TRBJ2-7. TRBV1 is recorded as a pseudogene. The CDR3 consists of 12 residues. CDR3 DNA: TGCACCAGCAGCCAAGACGGCTCCGAGCAGTACTTC. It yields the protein CTSSQDGSEQYF.

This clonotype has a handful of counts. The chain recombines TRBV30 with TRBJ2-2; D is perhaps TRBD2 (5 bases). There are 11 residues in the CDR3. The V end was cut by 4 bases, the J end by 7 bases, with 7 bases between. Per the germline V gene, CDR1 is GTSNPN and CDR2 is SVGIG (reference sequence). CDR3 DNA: TGTGCCTGGAAAGCGGTCGGGGAGCTGTTTTTT. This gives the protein CAWKAVGELFF.

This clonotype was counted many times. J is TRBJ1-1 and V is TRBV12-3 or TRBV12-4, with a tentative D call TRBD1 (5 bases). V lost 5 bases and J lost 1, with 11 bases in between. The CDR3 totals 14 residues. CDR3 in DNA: TGTGCCAGCAGTCCCCGGGGGGGGAACACTGAAGCTTTCTTT. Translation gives CASSPRGGNTEAFF.

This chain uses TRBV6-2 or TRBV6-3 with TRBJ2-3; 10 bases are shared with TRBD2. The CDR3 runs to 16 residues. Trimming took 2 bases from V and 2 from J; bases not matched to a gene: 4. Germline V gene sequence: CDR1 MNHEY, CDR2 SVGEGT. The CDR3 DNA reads TGTGCCAGCAGTTACAGTCTAGCGGGAGACACAGATACGCAGTATTTT. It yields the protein CASSYSLAGDTDTQYF.

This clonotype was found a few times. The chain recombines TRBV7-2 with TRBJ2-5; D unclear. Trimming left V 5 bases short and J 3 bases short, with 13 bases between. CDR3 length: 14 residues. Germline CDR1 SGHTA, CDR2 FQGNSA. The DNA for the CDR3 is TGTGCCAGCAGCGAGACCGGCTTCAAAGAGACCCAGTACTTC. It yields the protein CASSETGFKETQYF.

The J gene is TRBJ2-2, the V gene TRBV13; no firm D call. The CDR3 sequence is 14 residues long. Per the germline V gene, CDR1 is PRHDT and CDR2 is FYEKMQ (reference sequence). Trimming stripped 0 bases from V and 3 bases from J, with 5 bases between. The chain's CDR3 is CASSLGSDTGELFF. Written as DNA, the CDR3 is TGTGCCAGCAGCTTAGGTTCGGACACCGGGGAGCTGTTTTTT.

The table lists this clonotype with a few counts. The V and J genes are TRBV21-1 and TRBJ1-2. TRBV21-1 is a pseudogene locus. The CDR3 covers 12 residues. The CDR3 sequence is CASSKTHYGYTF. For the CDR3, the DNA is TGTGCCAGCAGCAAAACACACTATGGCTACACCTTC.

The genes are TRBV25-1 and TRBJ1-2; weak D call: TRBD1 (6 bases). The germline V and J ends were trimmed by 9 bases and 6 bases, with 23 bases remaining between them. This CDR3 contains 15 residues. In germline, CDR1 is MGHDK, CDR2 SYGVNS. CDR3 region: CASMGGAPLRNGYTF. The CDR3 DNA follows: TGTGCCAGTATGGGGGGGGCCCCGCTTCGGAATGGCTACACCTTC.

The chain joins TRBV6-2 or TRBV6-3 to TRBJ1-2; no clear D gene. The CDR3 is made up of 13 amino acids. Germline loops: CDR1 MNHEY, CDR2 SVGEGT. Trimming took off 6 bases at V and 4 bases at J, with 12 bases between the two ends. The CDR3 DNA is TGTGCCAGCAGACCGACCGCATCCTATGGCTACACCTTC. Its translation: CASRPTASYGYTF.